The 14 T cell receptor beta chains presented below share a single source sample, sequenced in a study of PD-L1 blockade in urothelial cancer. Data came from immunoSEQ multiplex PCR; TCRdb stores just in-frame clones and leaves some out. Found here are just over 50,000 clones, around 79% of them singletons; the top ten hold about 4.1%. Time point reported: pretreatment peripheral blood. This specimen consisted of PBMCs, obtained around atezolizumab (anti-PD-L1) treatment. These receptors all stem from a man aged 65-85 years with urothelial cancer.

This chain connects TRBV9 to TRBJ2-3, with 8 positions matching TRBD2. V lost 4 bases, J lost 0 bases, and 1 base stayed unmatched. The germline V gene has CDR1 SGDLS and CDR2 YYNGEE. The CDR3 sequence is 14 residues long. The CDR3 loop reads CASSSSGSTDTQYF. CDR3 nucleotides: TGTGCCAGCAGCTCTAGCGGGAGCACAGATACGCAGTATTTT.

The J gene is TRBJ2-1, the V gene TRBV5-6, with no clear D. This CDR3 spans 10 amino acids. The germline CDR1 and CDR2 sequences are SGHDT and YYEEEE. Trimming removed 8 bases from V and 7 bases from J, with 7 bases in between. Here the CDR3 DNA reads TGTGCCAGTGGAGAAAATGAGCAGTTCTTC. It encodes CASGENEQFF.

This clone occurred once. The rearrangement joins TRBV6-1 to TRBJ1-4, with D maybe TRBD1 (5 bases). The V gene lost 6 bases and the J gene lost 3 bases, with 14 bases spanning the gap. CDR1 and CDR2 from the germline V gene are MNHNS and SASEGT. The CDR3 extends over 15 amino acids. CDR3 nucleotides: TGTGCCAGCAGGAGTCAGACAGCCTCTAATGAAAAACTGTTTTTT. Protein product: CASRSQTASNEKLFF.

This clone was recorded a few times. The chain uses TRBV5-6 and TRBJ1-2; D perhaps matches TRBD1 (6 bases). V lost 0 bases, J lost 2 bases, and 8 bases lay in between. The CDR3 is made up of 14 amino acids. Germline assignment: CDR1 SGHDT and CDR2 YYEEEE. CDR3 residues: CASSLDRANYGYTF. CDR3 nucleotide sequence: TGTGCCAGCAGCTTGGACAGGGCGAACTATGGCTACACCTTC.

This sequence joins TRBV15 and TRBJ2-1; D gene ambiguous. This CDR3 has 12 amino acids. CDR1 and CDR2 from the germline V gene are LNHNV and YYDKDF (reference sequence). The V end lost 3 bases, the J end lost 8 bases, and 8 bases lay between the germline ends. The chain's CDR3 is CATSSGQYEQFF. As DNA, the CDR3 is TGTGCCACCAGCAGTGGCCAATATGAGCAGTTCTTC.

The rearrangement uses TRBV5-8 and TRBJ2-5, with 9 bases fitting TRBD2. The germline V gene has CDR1 SGHTS and CDR2 YDEGEE. The V gene end was trimmed by 2 bases and the J gene end by 5 bases; junction bases not matched to a gene: 4. This CDR3 is built from 14 residues. CDR3 DNA sequence: TGTGCCAGCAGCTTCGCGGGGGGGCGGGAGACCCAGTACTTC. This translates into CASSFAGGRETQYF.

The V call is TRBV2, the J call TRBJ2-7; D is undetermined. The CDR3 sequence is 14 residues long. The V end lost 6 bases, the J end lost 3 bases, and 15 bases lay between the germline ends. Germline-derived CDR1 and CDR2 are SNHLY and FYNNEI. The CDR3 DNA follows: TGTGCCAGCAGGGTGGGCCTAATGAACTACGAGCAGTACTTC. Translated, it gives CASRVGLMNYEQYF.

This clone was recorded only once. V usage is TRBV9 and J usage is TRBJ2-3; TRBD2 aligns across 9 bases. The V gene's germline CDR1 is SGDLS and CDR2 YYNGEE. The V gene end was trimmed by 4 bases and the J gene end by 4 bases; junction bases not matched to a gene: 13. The CDR3 has 17 residues. The CDR3 region has the DNA TGTGCCAGCAGCCCGACGGGAGCGGGGGGCAGGGCAGATACGCAGTATTTT. It encodes CASSPTGAGGRADTQYF.

This sequence joins TRBV15 and TRBJ1-5, with TRBD1 as a possible D gene (6 bases). The CDR3 is 17 amino acids. Germline loops: CDR1 LNHNV, CDR2 YYDKDF (reference sequence). With 0 bases removed from V and 7 bases from J, the gap between germline ends came to 19 bases. The CDR3 DNA is TGTGCCACCAGCAGAGATCCGCAGGGGTTCTTCGGGCAGCCCCAGCATTTT. Its protein product is CATSRDPQGFFGQPQHF.

This chain links TRBV18 with TRBJ1-5, with 9 bases matching TRBD1. Germline V CDR1 and CDR2: KGHSH, LQKENI. CDR3 length: 16 amino acids. With V trimmed by 3 bases and J by 0 bases, 3 bases remained unmatched. CDR3 loop: CASSPDRGSSNQPQHF. CDR3 in DNA: TGTGCCAGCTCACCGGACAGGGGTTCTAGCAATCAGCCCCAGCATTTT.

This clone was detected a few times. V gene TRBV5-1 combines with J gene TRBJ2-7; no clear D gene. The germline V gene has CDR1 SGHRS and CDR2 YFSETQ. This CDR3 is built from 14 residues. The ends were cut back, 1 base at V and 2 bases at J, with 10 bases in the middle. The DNA for the CDR3 is TGCGCCAGCAGCTTGAGGTCAGCGACCTACGAGCAGTACTTC. It codes for CASSLRSATYEQYF.

The chain joins TRBV19 to TRBJ1-3; 7 bases agree with TRBD1. The germline V gene has CDR1 LNHDA and CDR2 SQIVND (reference sequence). The CDR3 consists of 15 residues. V lost 4 bases to trimming and J lost 2 bases; unmatched junction nucleotides: 5. The CDR3, as DNA: TGTGCCAGTAGTACGGGGACAGTACCTGGAAACACCATATATTTT. It is translated as CASSTGTVPGNTIYF. Using reference TRBV19 and TRBJ1-3 for the parts outside the CDR3, the full variable domain is DGGITQSPKYLFRKEGQNVTLSCEQNLNHDAMYWYRQDPGQGLRLIYYSQIVNDFQKGDIAEGYSVSREKKESFPLTVTSAQKNPTAFYLCASSTGTVPGNTIYFGEGSWLTVV.

The J gene is TRBJ2-7, the V gene TRBV7-8; unclear D gene. Trimming took 1 base from V and 1 from J, leaving 8 bases between them. CDR3 length equals 14 residues. Germline CDR1 SGHVS, CDR2 FQNEAQ. The CDR3 sequence: CASSLVAVSYEQYF. DNA of the CDR3: TGTGCCAGCAGCTTAGTCGCGGTTTCCTACGAGCAGTACTTC. Drawing the rest from reference TRBV7-8 and TRBJ2-7, the complete variable domain is GAGVSQSPRYKVAKRGQDVALRCDPISGHVSLFWYQQALGQGPEFLTYFQNEAQLDKSGLPSDRFFAERPEGSVSTLKIQRTQQEDSAVYLCASSLVAVSYEQYFGPGTRLTVT.

The rearrangement links TRBV2 to TRBJ2-7, with 7 nucleotides matching TRBD1. Germline loops: CDR1 SNHLY, CDR2 FYNNEI. J was trimmed by 0 bases and V by 2 bases; bases with no gene match: 4. The CDR3 totals 15 residues. The DNA for the CDR3 is TGTGCCAGCAGTGAACAGGGACAGCGCTCCTACGAGCAGTACTTC. Translation gives CASSEQGQRSYEQYF. Based on the CDR3 plus reference TRBV2 and TRBJ2-7, the full variable domain is EPEVTQTPSHQVTQMGQEVILRCVPISNHLYFYWYRQILGQKVEFLVSFYNNEISEKSEIFDDQFSVERPDGSNFTLKIRSTKLEDSAMYFCASSEQGQRSYEQYFGPGTRLTVT.